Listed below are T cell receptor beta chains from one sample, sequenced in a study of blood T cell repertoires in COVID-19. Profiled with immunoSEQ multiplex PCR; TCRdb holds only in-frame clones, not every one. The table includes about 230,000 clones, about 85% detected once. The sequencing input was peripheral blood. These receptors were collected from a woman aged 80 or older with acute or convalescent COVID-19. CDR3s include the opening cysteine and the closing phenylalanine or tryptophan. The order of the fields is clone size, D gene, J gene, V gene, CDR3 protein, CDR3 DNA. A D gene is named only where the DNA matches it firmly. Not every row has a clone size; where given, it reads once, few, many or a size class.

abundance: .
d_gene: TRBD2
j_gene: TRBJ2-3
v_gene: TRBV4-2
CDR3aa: CASSQEGLADSTQYF
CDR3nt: TGTGCCAGCAGCCAAGAGGGACTAGCGGATTCTACGCAGTATTTT

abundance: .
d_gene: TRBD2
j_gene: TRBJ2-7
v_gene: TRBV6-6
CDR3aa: CASSYLSGGASYEQYF
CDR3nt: TGTGCCAGCAGTTACCTCAGCGGGGGGGCCTCATACGAGCAGTACTTC

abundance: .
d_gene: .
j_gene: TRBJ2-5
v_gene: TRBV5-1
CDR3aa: CASSLETLARSSGGTQYF
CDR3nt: TGCGCCAGCAGCTTGGAAACGCTAGCGCGTTCCTCTGGTGGGACCCAGTACTTC

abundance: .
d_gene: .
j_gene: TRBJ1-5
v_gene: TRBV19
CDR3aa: CASSMMRQLYSNQPQHF
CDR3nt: TGTGCCAGTAGTATGATGCGGCAGCTATATAGCAATCAGCCCCAGCATTTT

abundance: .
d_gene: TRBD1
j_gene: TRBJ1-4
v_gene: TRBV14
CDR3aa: CASSQSPGQGNEKLFF
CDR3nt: TGTGCCAGCAGCCAATCGCCGGGACAGGGGAATGAAAAACTGTTTTTT

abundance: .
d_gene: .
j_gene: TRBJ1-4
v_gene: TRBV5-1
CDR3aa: CASSFGATNEKLFF
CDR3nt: TGCGCCAGCAGCTTTGGGGCGACTAATGAAAAACTGTTTTTT

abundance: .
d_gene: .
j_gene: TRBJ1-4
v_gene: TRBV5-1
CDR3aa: CASSLGQSNEKLFF
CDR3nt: TGCGCCAGCAGCTTGGGACAGAGTAATGAAAAACTGTTTTTT

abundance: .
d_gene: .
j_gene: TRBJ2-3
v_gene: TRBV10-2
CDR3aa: CASSELLDTQYF
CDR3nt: TGCGCCAGCAGTGAGCTCCTAGATACGCAGTATTTT

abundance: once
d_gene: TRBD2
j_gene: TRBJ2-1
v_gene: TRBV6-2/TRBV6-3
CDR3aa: CASSYSGVAGGKNNEQFF
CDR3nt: TGTGCCAGCAGTTACTCGGGAGTAGCGGGAGGGAAAAACAATGAGCAGTTCTTC

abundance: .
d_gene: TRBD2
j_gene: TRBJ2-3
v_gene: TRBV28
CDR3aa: CASRAGASTDTQYF
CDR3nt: TGTGCCAGCAGAGCGGGAGCCAGCACAGATACGCAGTATTTT

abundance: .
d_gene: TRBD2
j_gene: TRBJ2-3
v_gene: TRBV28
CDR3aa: CASSISGPTDTQYF
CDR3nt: TGTGCCAGCAGTATTAGCGGGCCCACAGATACGCAGTATTTT

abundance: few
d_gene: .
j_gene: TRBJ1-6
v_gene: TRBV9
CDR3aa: CASSGDGSSPLHF
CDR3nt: TGTGCCAGCAGTGGTGATGGGAGTTCACCCCTCCACTTT

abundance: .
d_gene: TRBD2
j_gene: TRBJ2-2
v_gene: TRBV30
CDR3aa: CAWKDMGLAGDTGELFF
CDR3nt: TGTGCCTGGAAAGATATGGGACTAGCGGGAGACACCGGGGAGCTGTTTTTT

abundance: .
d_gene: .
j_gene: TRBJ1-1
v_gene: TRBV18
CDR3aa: CASSPRTGGTDTEAFF
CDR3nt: TGTGCCAGCTCACCACGTACTGGGGGGACGGACACTGAAGCTTTCTTT

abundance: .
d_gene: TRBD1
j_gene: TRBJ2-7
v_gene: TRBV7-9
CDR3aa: CASSSDHRGFSYEQYF
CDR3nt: TGTGCCAGCAGCTCGGATCACAGGGGTTTTTCCTACGAGCAGTACTTC

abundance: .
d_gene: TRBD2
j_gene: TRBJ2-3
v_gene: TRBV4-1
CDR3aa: CASSRGKSGTSGFTDTQYF
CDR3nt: TGCGCCAGCAGCCGGGGAAAAAGCGGGACTAGCGGGTTCACAGATACGCAGTATTTT

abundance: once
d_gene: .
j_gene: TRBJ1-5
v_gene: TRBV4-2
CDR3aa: CASSQDRRRDSNQPQHF
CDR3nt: TGTGCCAGCAGCCAAGATCGACGCAGGGATAGCAATCAGCCCCAGCATTTT

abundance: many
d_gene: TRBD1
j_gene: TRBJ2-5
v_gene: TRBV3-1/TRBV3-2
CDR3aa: CASSQGASGTAYQETQYF
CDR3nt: TGTGCCAGCAGCCAAGGGGCTTCCGGGACAGCGTACCAAGAGACCCAGTACTTC

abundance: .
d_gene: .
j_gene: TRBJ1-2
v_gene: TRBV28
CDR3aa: CACKGGEYGYTF
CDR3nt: TGTGCCTGCAAAGGGGGGGAGTATGGCTACACCTTC

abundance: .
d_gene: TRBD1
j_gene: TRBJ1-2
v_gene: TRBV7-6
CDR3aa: CASSFSRTGKNYGYTF
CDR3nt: TGTGCCAGCAGCTTCTCCCGGACAGGGAAGAACTATGGCTACACCTTC

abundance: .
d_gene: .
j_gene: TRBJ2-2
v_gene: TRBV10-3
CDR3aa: CAISDTVNTGELFF
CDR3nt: TGTGCCATCAGTGATACTGTGAACACCGGGGAGCTGTTTTTT

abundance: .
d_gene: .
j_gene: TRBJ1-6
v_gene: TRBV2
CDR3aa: CASGVDRISPLHF
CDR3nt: TGTGCCAGCGGGGTGGACAGAATTTCACCCCTCCACTTT

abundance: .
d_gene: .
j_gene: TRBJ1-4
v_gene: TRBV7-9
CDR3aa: CASSRLGGAAEKLFF
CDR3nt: TGTGCCAGCAGCCGTTTAGGGGGGGCTGCTGAAAAACTGTTTTTT

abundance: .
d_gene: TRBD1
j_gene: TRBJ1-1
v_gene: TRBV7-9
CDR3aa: CASSQGDRGDTEAFF
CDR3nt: TGTGCCAGCAGCCAGGGGGACAGGGGAGACACTGAAGCTTTCTTT

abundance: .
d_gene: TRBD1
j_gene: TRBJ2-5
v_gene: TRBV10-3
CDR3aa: CAISDQTGGWETQYF
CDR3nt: TGTGCCATCAGTGATCAGACAGGGGGATGGGAGACCCAGTACTTC

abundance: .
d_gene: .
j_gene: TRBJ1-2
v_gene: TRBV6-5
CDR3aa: CASSYPGGNGYTF
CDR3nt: TGTGCCAGCAGTTACCCCGGGGGGAACGGCTACACCTTC

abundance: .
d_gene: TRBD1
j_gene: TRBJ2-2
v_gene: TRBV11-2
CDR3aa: CASSLIRGQAGELFF
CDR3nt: TGTGCCAGCAGCTTAATCAGGGGGCAGGCCGGGGAGCTGTTTTTT

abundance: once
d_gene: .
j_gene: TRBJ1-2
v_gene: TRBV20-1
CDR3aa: CSASIWRGDGYTF
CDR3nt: TGCAGTGCTAGTATTTGGAGAGGAGATGGCTACACCTTC

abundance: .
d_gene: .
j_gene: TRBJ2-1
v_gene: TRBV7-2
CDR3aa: CASSLNQMNEQFF
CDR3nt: TGTGCCAGCAGCTTAAACCAGATGAATGAGCAGTTCTTC

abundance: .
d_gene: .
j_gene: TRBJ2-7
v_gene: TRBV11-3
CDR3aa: CASSLHSPYEQYF
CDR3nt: TGTGCCAGCAGCTTACACTCCCCCTACGAGCAGTACTTC

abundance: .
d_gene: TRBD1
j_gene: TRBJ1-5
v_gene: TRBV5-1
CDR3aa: CASSTGQGNQPQHF
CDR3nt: TGCGCCAGCAGCACCGGACAGGGCAATCAGCCCCAGCATTTT

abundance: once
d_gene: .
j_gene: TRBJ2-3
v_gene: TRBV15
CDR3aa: CATSRGEGVDTQYF
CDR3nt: TGTGCCACCAGCAGAGGCGAAGGAGTGGATACGCAGTATTTT

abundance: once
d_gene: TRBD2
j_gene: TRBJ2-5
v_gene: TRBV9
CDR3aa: CASSVGTRQETQYF
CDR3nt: TGTGCCAGCAGCGTCGGGACTAGACAAGAGACCCAGTACTTC

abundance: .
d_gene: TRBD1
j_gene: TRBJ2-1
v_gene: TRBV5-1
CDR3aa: CASSPGTGAYNEQFF
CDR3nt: TGCGCCAGCAGTCCCGGGACAGGAGCCTACAATGAGCAGTTCTTC

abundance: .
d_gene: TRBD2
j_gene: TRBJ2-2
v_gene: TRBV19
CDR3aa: CASKVLAVDTGELFF
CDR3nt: TGTGCCAGTAAAGTACTAGCGGTGGACACCGGGGAGCTGTTTTTT

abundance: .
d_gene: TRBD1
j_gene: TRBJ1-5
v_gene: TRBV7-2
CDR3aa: CASSADRVNQPQHF
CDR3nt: TGTGCCAGCAGCGCGGACAGGGTCAATCAGCCCCAGCATTTT

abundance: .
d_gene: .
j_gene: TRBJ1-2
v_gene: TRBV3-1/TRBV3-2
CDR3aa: CASSQGGNYGYTF
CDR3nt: TGTGCCAGCAGCCAAGGAGGCAACTATGGCTACACCTTC

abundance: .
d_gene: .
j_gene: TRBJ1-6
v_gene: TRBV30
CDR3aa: CAWSVGRVYNSPLHF
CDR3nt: TGTGCCTGGAGTGTAGGGCGGGTCTATAATTCACCCCTCCACTTT

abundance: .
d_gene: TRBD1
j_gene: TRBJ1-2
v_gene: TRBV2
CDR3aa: CASSDRQGNGYTF
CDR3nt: TGTGCCAGCAGTGACCGACAGGGGAACGGCTACACCTTC

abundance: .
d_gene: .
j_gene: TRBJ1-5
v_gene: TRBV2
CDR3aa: CASSDGRPGDQHF
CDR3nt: TGTGCCAGCAGTGACGGGCGGCCGGGGGACCAGCATTTT